The 21 T cell receptor beta chains below come from one sample, sequenced in a study of Graves' ophthalmopathy and Graves' hyperthyroidism. RNA transcripts served as template for amplifying TCR beta CDR3 sequences. The first round was an RT-PCR with HTBI primers, and the second round was a multiplex PCR. Via MiXCR, TCRdb re-called the multiplex PCR reads, giving one row per CDR3 protein. The sample holds 450,000 or so distinct CDR3 sequences, about an eighth seen once. The sample consisted of blood. All receptors derive from a woman aged 25-40 years with Graves' ophthalmopathy.

This clonotype was seen ten or more times. V and J are TRBV5-1 and TRBJ2-5; weak D call: TRBD2 (6 bases). Trimming stripped 4 bases from V and 5 bases from J, with 12 bases between. The germline CDR1 and CDR2 sequences are SGHRS and YFSETQ. The CDR3 has 13 residues. The CDR3: CASSTTSYETQYF. In DNA, the CDR3 is TGCGCCAGCAGCACCACTAGCTACGAGACCCAGTACTTC.

In this sample, this clonotype turned up a few times. The V and J genes are TRBV5-8 and TRBJ2-4, with D maybe TRBD1 (5 bases). The last part of the DNA fits TRBJ2-1 better; the J call may be wrong. The CDR3 consists of 14 residues. Germline-derived CDR1 and CDR2 are SGHTS and YDEGEE. CDR3 sequence: CASSFDRTKNIQFF. The CDR3 nucleotides are TGTGCCAGCAGCTTCGACAGAACAAAAAACATTCAGTTCTTC.

This clonotype was seen many times. The V gene is TRBV5-1, the J gene TRBJ2-7, with 9 bases identical to TRBD1. After removal of 1 base from V and 2 bases from J, the junction contained 7 bases not matched to a gene. The CDR3 is 16 amino acids. In germline, CDR1 is SGHRS, CDR2 YFSETQ. The CDR3 nucleotides read TGCGCCAGCAGCTTGCGCCTGGGACAGGGCACCTACGAGCAGTACTTC. It codes for CASSLRLGQGTYEQYF.

In this sample, this clonotype turned up many times. The chain carries TRBV6-5 and TRBJ2-7, with D hard to call. The CDR3 has 13 residues. The V end was cut by 6 bases, the J end by 2 bases, with 11 bases between. In germline, CDR1 is MNHEY, CDR2 SVGAGI. CDR3 sequence reads: CASSRGRTYEQYF. The CDR3 DNA reads as TGTGCCAGCAGCCGCGGACGGACCTACGAGCAGTACTTC.

The chain carries TRBV20-1 and TRBJ2-7; a weak D match, TRBD2 (5 bases). V shed 5 bases and J shed 5 bases, with 19 bases lying between them. Per the germline V gene, CDR1 is DFQATT and CDR2 is SNEGSKA (reference sequence). The CDR3 contains 14 residues. DNA of the CDR3: TGCAGTGCTCTAAGGACTGGAAAGGGAAACGAGCAGTACTTC. Its protein product is CSALRTGKGNEQYF.

The rearrangement links TRBV2 to TRBJ1-2; D ambiguous. The germline gives CDR1 SNHLY, CDR2 FYNNEI. V was clipped by 4 bases and J by 8 bases, with 20 bases between them. The CDR3 is 15 residues long. The CDR3 DNA reads as TGTGCCAGCAGTGTAACCCCCGCGGCCCCGGCGGGCTACACCTTC. Its protein product is CASSVTPAAPAGYTF.

This clonotype came up once. A clone one base away is much larger, so this may be a read error. The CDR3 does not close with the conserved phenylalanine or tryptophan, likely indicating a read error. The rearrangement uses TRBV9 and TRBJ2-7; D possibly corresponds to TRBD2 (6 bases). This CDR3 is built from 14 residues. Germline assignment: CDR1 SGDLS and CDR2 YYNGEE. Trimming removed 1 base at V and 7 bases at J, with 15 bases between. The CDR3 DNA reads as TGTGCCAGCAGCGTACGGGACTTCGTGGGTGAGCAGTACTAC. Amino acid sequence: CASSVRDFVGEQYY.

This clonotype appeared a few times. The V call is TRBV3-1, the J call TRBJ2-6; 11 bases fit TRBD1. The V segment lost 3 bases and the J segment 5 bases; nucleotides outside the gene matches: 6. The length of the CDR3 is 17 residues. The V gene's germline CDR1 is LGHDT and CDR2 YNNKEL (reference sequence). The CDR3 sequence: CASSQRTGGVWANVLTF. CDR3 sequence (DNA): TGTGCCAGCAGCCAGAGGACAGGGGGCGTCTGGGCCAACGTCCTGACTTTC.

The chain has TRBV5-1 and TRBJ2-6; a weak D match, TRBD1 (5 bases). In germline, CDR1 is SGHRS, CDR2 YFSETQ. The CDR3 contains 16 residues. Trimming cost V 0 bases and J 0 bases, with 7 bases left between them. DNA of the CDR3: TGCGCCAGCAGCTTGGAGGGGTTCTCTGGGGCCAACGTCCTGACTTTC. It codes for CASSLEGFSGANVLTF.

This clonotype was picked up many times. The chain's CDR3 is CAIEEKAGLGGYTF. The CDR3 DNA is TGTGCCATCGAAGAAAAGGCGGGCTTGGGAGGCTACACCTTC. This chain uses TRBV10-3 with TRBJ1-2; no clear D. CDR1 and CDR2 from the germline V gene are ENHRY and SYGVKD. V lost 8 bases and J 8 bases, leaving 21 bases between the germline ends. The CDR3 is 14 residues long.

This clonotype was counted ten times or more. The chain is built from TRBV28 and TRBJ1-1; possible D gene TRBD1, 5 bases. Germline CDR1 and CDR2: MDHEN and SYDVKM. V was cut by 5 bases and J by 2 bases, with 18 bases left in between. The CDR3 length is 16 residues. CDR3: CASSSPRARPNTEAFF. The CDR3 DNA sequence: TGTGCCAGCAGTAGCCCCAGGGCAAGACCAAACACTGAAGCTTTCTTT.

This clonotype was detected only a few times. This sequence joins TRBV30 and TRBJ2-2; D might be TRBD2 (6 bases). V gave up 4 bases and J gave up 6 bases, with 12 bases separating them. CDR1 and CDR2 from the germline V gene are GTSNPN and SVGIG (reference sequence). The CDR3 has 13 residues. CDR3 amino acids: CAWTGREAGELFF. Written as DNA, the CDR3 is TGTGCCTGGACAGGCAGGGAGGCCGGGGAGCTGTTTTTT.

This clonotype was seen repeatedly, ten times or more. V usage is TRBV12-3 or TRBV12-4 and J usage is TRBJ2-2; D not resolved. The V gene lost 9 bases and the J gene lost 4 bases, with 6 bases spanning the gap. The CDR3 has 11 residues. This CDR3 is CASRATGELFF. Written as DNA, the CDR3 is TGTGCCAGTAGGGCCACCGGGGAGCTGTTTTTT.

This clonotype was observed at least ten times. V and J are TRBV5-1 and TRBJ2-6; D unclear. CDR3 length equals 15 residues. Per germline, CDR1 SGHRS and CDR2 YFSETQ. V lost 3 bases and J 4 bases, leaving 11 bases between the germline ends. This CDR3 reads CASSSGPAGANVLTF. The CDR3 coding sequence is TGCGCCAGCAGCTCCGGACCGGCGGGGGCCAACGTCCTGACTTTC.

In its sample, this clonotype was seen a few times. This chain links TRBV28 with TRBJ1-6, with a tentative D call TRBD1 (6 bases). The germline V gene has CDR1 MDHEN and CDR2 SYDVKM. V was shortened by 3 bases and J by 10 bases, with 13 bases between the two germline ends. This CDR3 has 14 residues. The CDR3 region is CASSFLQGPSPLHF. As DNA, the CDR3 is TGTGCCAGCAGTTTTTTACAGGGCCCATCACCCCTCCACTTT.

In this sample, this clonotype turned up many times. The chain joins TRBV25-1 to TRBJ2-7; 8 bases match TRBD1. This CDR3 has 14 residues. Per the germline V gene, CDR1 is MGHDK and CDR2 is SYGVNS. V shed 3 bases, J shed 4 bases, and the junction held 5 bases outside the gene matches. CDR3 amino acids: CASSESGGGYEQYF. CDR3 bases: TGTGCCAGCAGTGAGTCAGGGGGCGGTTACGAGCAGTACTTC.

This clonotype was seen repeatedly, ten times or more. The chain recombines TRBV12-3 or TRBV12-4 with TRBJ1-6; no reliable D call. The CDR3 loop spans 15 amino acids. The germline V and J ends were trimmed by 5 bases and 10 bases, with 18 bases remaining between them. CDR3 sequence reads: CASSPYLDPQSPLHF. The CDR3 DNA reads TGTGCCAGCAGTCCTTATCTGGACCCTCAATCACCCCTCCACTTT.

This clonotype was recorded at least ten times. The V and J genes are TRBV20-1 and TRBJ2-5; maybe TRBD2 (7 bases). In germline, CDR1 is DFQATT, CDR2 SNEGSKA (reference sequence). V was shortened by 0 bases and J by 2 bases, with 16 bases between the two germline ends. The CDR3 spans 16 residues. The CDR3 region is CSARDWAGALQETQYF. The CDR3 DNA reads TGCAGTGCTAGAGATTGGGCGGGGGCGCTACAAGAGACCCAGTACTTC.

V and J are TRBV4-1 and TRBJ2-2, with no clear D. The V gene's germline CDR1 is MGHRA and CDR2 YSYEKL. There are 15 residues in the CDR3. Trimming left V 0 bases short and J 7 bases short, with 12 bases between. CDR3 amino acids: CASSQEEQWGGELFF. CDR3 DNA sequence: TGCGCCAGCAGCCAAGAGGAACAGTGGGGCGGGGAGCTGTTTTTT.

This clonotype appeared many times. The genes are TRBV7-2 and TRBJ2-7; no firm D call. Germline V gene sequence: CDR1 SGHTA, CDR2 FQGNSA. V lost 1 base and J 4 bases, leaving 14 bases between the germline ends. The CDR3 covers 15 residues. CDR3 DNA sequence: TGTGCCAGCAGCTTAGGAATTTTGTCCCCATACGAGCAGTACTTC. Encoded protein: CASSLGILSPYEQYF.

In this sample, this clonotype turned up many times. V and J are TRBV6-1 and TRBJ1-5; D ambiguous. V lost 1 base to trimming and J lost 4 bases, with 11 bases between them. This CDR3 is built from 15 residues. CDR1 and CDR2 (germline): MNHNS, SASEGT. DNA of the CDR3: TGTGCCAGCAGTGAAGGGTCAGGTATGAATCAGCCCCAGCATTTT. Residues: CASSEGSGMNQPQHF.